These 27 T cell receptor beta chains came from one sample sequenced in a study of shared clonotypes between healthy human individuals. Naive CD8 cells were CD45RO-negative, positively selected for CCR7, excluding terminally differentiated effector memory CD45RA+ cells. Only in-frame clones appear in the TCRdb table, and some are missing; sequencing was by immunoSEQ multiplex PCR. The sample records fewer than 1 million clones, about 97% being singletons. Sequencing was performed on naive CD8+ T cells sorted from blood. These receptors were obtained from a man between 25 and 39 years old in good health.

This CDR3 reads CASIGAGEETQYF. The CDR3, as DNA: TGTGCCAGCATCGGGGCGGGGGAAGAGACCCAGTACTTC. The chain has TRBV6-1 and TRBJ2-5; 7 bases map to TRBD2. V dropped 7 bases and J dropped 3; count of bases not matched to a gene: 5. Germline CDR1 and CDR2: MNHNS and SASEGT. This CDR3 is 13 amino acids long.

J is TRBJ2-7 and V is TRBV11-2; D might be TRBD2 (6 bases). Germline-derived CDR1 and CDR2 are SGHAT and FQNNGV. Trimming removed 8 bases from V and 3 bases from J, with 14 bases in between. This CDR3 spans 13 amino acids. CDR3 DNA sequence: TGTGCCAGCGGAGACGGGAGTATCTACGAGCAGTACTTC. Amino acid sequence: CASGDGSIYEQYF.

The rearrangement uses TRBV10-3 and TRBJ2-1, with D tentatively TRBD2 (5 bases). V was trimmed by 2 bases and J by 5 bases, leaving 7 bases between them. The CDR3 has 13 residues. Germline V gene data show CDR1 as ENHRY and CDR2 as SYGVKD. Here the CDR3 reads CAISEGLNNEQFF. DNA for the CDR3: TGTGCCATCAGTGAGGGACTTAACAATGAGCAGTTCTTC.

The rearrangement uses TRBV6-6 and TRBJ2-7; D ambiguous. Trimming pared 1 base from V and 5 bases from J, leaving 9 bases between. CDR3 size: 13 residues. Germline CDR1 MNHNY, CDR2 SVGAGI (reference sequence). CDR3 sequence: CASSYLIANEQYF. The CDR3 region has the DNA TGTGCCAGCAGTTACTTAATAGCCAACGAGCAGTACTTC.

The genes are TRBV7-2 and TRBJ1-5; 9 bases are shared with TRBD1. Germline CDR1 reads SGHTA; CDR2 reads FQGNSA. The CDR3 totals 15 residues. V trimming: 5 bases; J trimming: 7 bases; junction bases outside the gene matches: 9. CDR3 nucleotides: TGTGCCAGCAGCCCCGGACAGGGGCCGAAACAGCCCCAGCATTTT. It translates to CASSPGQGPKQPQHF. Full variable domain (remainder filled in from reference TRBV7-2 and TRBJ1-5): GAGVSQSPSNKVTEKGKDVELRCDPISGHTALYWYRQSLGQGLEFLIYFQGNSAPDKSGLPSDRFSAERTGGSVSTLTIQRTQQEDSAVYLCASSPGQGPKQPQHFGDGTRLSIL.

The gene calls are TRBV14 and TRBJ2-1; 8 bases are a match to TRBD1. Germline V gene data show CDR1 as SGHDN and CDR2 as FVKESK. The V segment lost 3 bases and the J segment 2 bases; nucleotides outside the gene matches: 6. The CDR3 sequence is 16 residues long. CDR3 DNA sequence: TGTGCCAGCAGCCAGACCGGGACAGGACCCTACAATGAGCAGTTCTTC. Translated: CASSQTGTGPYNEQFF.

The chain links TRBV9 to TRBJ2-7, with D perhaps TRBD2 (6 bases). Trimming removed 4 bases from V and 5 bases from J, with 19 bases in between. Germline V gene data show CDR1 as SGDLS and CDR2 as YYNGEE. This CDR3 is built from 15 residues. In DNA form, the CDR3 reads TGTGCCAGCAGCCCCACGGGGGTAGCTTCTAACGAGCAGTACTTC. Encoded protein: CASSPTGVASNEQYF.

The CDR3 region is CASRDTRGYTF. CDR3 coding DNA: TGTGCCAGCAGGGACACGCGGGGCTACACCTTC. This chain links TRBV9 with TRBJ1-2, with D tentatively TRBD1 (5 bases). CDR3 size: 11 residues. Germline CDR1 is SGDLS and CDR2 is YYNGEE. The ends were cut back, 5 bases at V and 8 bases at J, with 10 bases in the middle. Drawing the rest from reference TRBV9 and TRBJ1-2, the complete variable domain is DSGVTQTPKHLITATGQRVTLRCSPRSGDLSVYWYQQSLDQGLQFLIQYYNGEERAKGNILERFSAQQFPDLHSELNLSSLELGDSALYFCASRDTRGYTFGSGTRLTVV.

As to this clone: Distinct nucleotide sequences in the sample also encode this CDR3. The V and J genes are TRBV11-2 and TRBJ2-7; D not certain. The CDR3 extends over 15 amino acids. The germline V gene encodes CDR1 SGHAT and CDR2 FQNNGV. Between the trimmed V and J ends, which lost 1 base and 2 bases, there was a span of 12 bases. The CDR3 DNA reads TGTGCCAGCAGCTTAGTGGCTAGTGGGACCTACGAGCAGTACTTC. It translates to CASSLVASGTYEQYF.

The rearrangement uses TRBV6-5 and TRBJ1-1; TRBD1 matches 7 bases. From germline, CDR1 is MNHEY and CDR2 SVGAGI. With V trimmed by 4 bases and J by 3 bases, 11 bases remained unmatched. The CDR3 spans 16 residues. This chain's CDR3 is CASSSPIRQGYTEAFF. In nucleotides, the CDR3 is TGTGCCAGCAGTTCGCCAATAAGACAGGGATACACTGAAGCTTTCTTT.

The chain combines TRBV5-6 with TRBJ2-2; TRBD1 matches 9 bases. J gave up 3 bases and V 4 bases, and 7 bases lay outside the gene matches. Per the germline V gene, CDR1 is SGHDT and CDR2 is YYEEEE. The CDR3 extends over 16 amino acids. The CDR3 spells CASSAANRGHTGELFF. The CDR3 nucleotides are TGTGCCAGCAGCGCCGCAAACAGGGGGCACACCGGGGAGCTGTTTTTT.

The chain recombines TRBV7-2 with TRBJ2-1, with TRBD2 matching over 7 bases. Per germline, CDR1 SGHTA and CDR2 FQGNSA. The CDR3 contains 15 residues. Germline trimming cut 3 bases from V and 7 bases from J; bases unmatched to any gene: 9. This CDR3 reads CASSFVGGSGNEQFF. In DNA, the CDR3 is TGTGCCAGCAGCTTCGTGGGCGGGAGTGGGAATGAGCAGTTCTTC.

The rearrangement joins TRBV7-9 to TRBJ2-2; 9 bases map to TRBD1. V dropped 6 bases and J dropped 7; count of bases not matched to a gene: 6. This CDR3 comprises 14 residues. Germline lookup yields CDR1 SEHNR and CDR2 FQNEAQ (reference sequence). CDR3 protein: CASRPGQGLGELFF. CDR3 DNA: TGTGCCAGCAGACCCGGACAGGGGCTCGGGGAGCTGTTTTTT.

The gene calls are TRBV7-9 and TRBJ1-3; D might be TRBD1 (6 bases). The V gene's germline CDR1 is SEHNR and CDR2 FQNEAQ (reference sequence). V was cut by 6 bases and J by 8 bases, with 14 bases left in between. The CDR3 loop spans 13 amino acids. As DNA, the CDR3 is TGTGCCAGCAGTTGGACAGAGGAGGACACCATATATTTT. Protein sequence: CASSWTEEDTIYF.

In regard to this clone: The sample has other DNA sequences that encode this CDR3 too. The V and J genes are TRBV9 and TRBJ2-7, with a possible D match to TRBD2 (5 bases). Germline-derived CDR1 and CDR2 are SGDLS and YYNGEE. Trimming removed 0 bases at V and 3 bases at J, with 10 bases between. CDR3 length: 14 amino acids. The CDR3: CASSVGSGNYEQYF. The DNA for the CDR3 is TGTGCCAGCAGCGTAGGATCCGGGAACTACGAGCAGTACTTC.

The rearrangement links TRBV27 to TRBJ2-7, with unresolved D. This CDR3 comprises 13 residues. Germline CDR1 is MNHEY and CDR2 is SMNVEV (reference sequence). The V end lost 5 bases, the J end lost 0 bases, and 8 bases lay between the germline ends. The CDR3 bases are TGTGCCAGCAGTGAAACGAGCTCCTACGAGCAGTACTTC. Translation gives CASSETSSYEQYF.

This chain joins TRBV29-1 and TRBJ1-4; 8 positions match TRBD1. V lost 2 bases and J lost 8; bases outside the gene matches: 7. The germline V gene encodes CDR1 SQVTM and CDR2 ANQGSEA. There are 14 residues in the CDR3. The CDR3 sequence: CSVELAGGNEKLFF. Written as DNA, the CDR3 is TGCAGCGTTGAATTGGCAGGGGGCAACGAAAAACTGTTTTTT.

The genes are TRBV7-6 and TRBJ2-7, with D possibly TRBD1 on 6 matching bases. This CDR3 contains 14 residues. Germline V gene data show CDR1 as SGHVS and CDR2 as FNYEAQ. Trimming stripped 5 bases from V and 1 base from J, with 12 bases between. CDR3 sequence (DNA): TGTGCCAGCAGCCCCAGGACAGCTTCCTACGAGCAGTACTTC. Protein product: CASSPRTASYEQYF.

This sequence joins TRBV30 and TRBJ2-7; D may be TRBD1 (5 bases). The ends were cut back, 0 bases at V and 4 bases at J, with 16 bases in the middle. Germline V gene lookup returns CDR1 GTSNPN and CDR2 SVGIG (reference sequence). CDR3 size: 15 residues. Here the CDR3 reads CAWSVPAGKFYEQYF. DNA for the CDR3: TGTGCCTGGAGTGTACCGGCAGGGAAATTTTACGAGCAGTACTTC.

The gene calls are TRBV6-1 and TRBJ2-7; 8 bases are a match to TRBD1. Germline CDR1 MNHNS, CDR2 SASEGT. This CDR3 has 15 residues. Germline trimming cut 6 bases from V and 2 bases from J; bases unmatched to any gene: 9. In DNA form, the CDR3 reads TGTGCCAGCAGGGAGGACAGGGAGTCTACCTACGAGCAGTACTTC. Its translation: CASREDRESTYEQYF.

The chain has TRBV29-1 and TRBJ2-4; D could derive from TRBD1 or TRBD2 (5 bases each). The CDR3 is 15 amino acids. V gave up 5 bases and J gave up 2 bases, with 16 bases separating them. Germline CDR1 SQVTM, CDR2 ANQGSEA. In DNA, the CDR3 is TGCAGCGTTTTTATGATAGGGGAGACCAAAAACATTCAGTACTTC. Protein product: CSVFMIGETKNIQYF.

This clone showed up just once. This CDR3 is also generated by other DNA sequences in the sample. The J gene is TRBJ2-7, the V gene TRBV7-9; D remains ambiguous. Trimming stripped 3 bases from V and 3 bases from J, with 9 bases between. The CDR3 has 13 residues. Germline V lookup: CDR1 SEHNR, CDR2 FQNEAQ (reference sequence). The CDR3 DNA is TGTGCCAGCAGCTTGGAGAACAGCTACGAGCAGTACTTC. Protein product: CASSLENSYEQYF.

The rearrangement uses TRBV7-9 and TRBJ2-2; TRBD1 might be the D (6 bases). Germline V lookup: CDR1 SEHNR, CDR2 FQNEAQ (reference sequence). The CDR3 has 13 residues. V lost 9 bases, J lost 5 bases, and 13 bases lay in between. CDR3 sequence: CARGTFGTGELFF. CDR3 DNA sequence: TGTGCCAGGGGGACATTCGGGACCGGGGAGCTGTTTTTT.

The chain has TRBV7-3 and TRBJ1-1; 7 bases are shared with TRBD1. Germline trimming cut 5 bases from V and 5 bases from J; bases unmatched to any gene: 8. This CDR3 region has 14 residues. Per the germline V gene, CDR1 is SGHTA and CDR2 is FQGTGA. The chain's CDR3 is CASSRQGRGTEAFF. DNA for the CDR3: TGTGCCAGCAGCAGACAGGGTCGAGGGACTGAAGCTTTCTTT.

This sequence joins TRBV4-2 and TRBJ2-7; 7 bases align to TRBD2. Germline V gene lookup returns CDR1 LGHNA and CDR2 YNFKEQ. The CDR3 sequence is 15 residues long. Trimming removed 0 bases from V and 0 bases from J; junction bases left unmatched: 2. As DNA, the CDR3 is TGTGCCAGCAGCCAAGATGAGCGGGGCTCCTACGAGCAGTACTTC. The encoded protein is CASSQDERGSYEQYF.

This chain connects TRBV7-9 to TRBJ2-7; 8 bases match TRBD2. Trimming removed 5 bases from V and 2 bases from J; junction bases left unmatched: 20. Germline CDR1 is SEHNR and CDR2 is FQNEAQ (reference sequence). The length of the CDR3 is 19 residues. The CDR3 bases are TGTGCCAGCAGCCACTTTGGAGCGGGAGAGTGGCTAAGCGCCTACGAGCAGTACTTC. It encodes CASSHFGAGEWLSAYEQYF.

This chain connects TRBV9 to TRBJ2-1, with D possibly being TRBD1 or TRBD2 (5 bases each). The V end was cut by 4 bases, the J end by 0 bases, with 14 bases between. Germline V gene lookup returns CDR1 SGDLS and CDR2 YYNGEE. The CDR3 runs to 16 residues. The CDR3 nucleotides read TGTGCCAGCAGCCCAGAGGGACGGAGCTCCTACAATGAGCAGTTCTTC. Residues: CASSPEGRSSYNEQFF.